This T cell receptor (beta chain) was profiled in a study of OX40 agonist ivuxolimab in advanced cancers. This CDR3 is 15 amino acids long. The germline gives CDR1 ENHRY, CDR2 SYGVKD. V was pared by 2 bases and J by 6 bases, with 16 bases between. Only in-frame clones appear in the TCRdb table, and some are missing; sequencing was by immunoSEQ multiplex PCR. Among about 24,000 clones listed, roughly 84% were seen once. J is TRBJ1-2 and V is TRBV10-3; a possible D gene is TRBD1 (6 bases). The source is an adult with an advanced solid tumor such as melanoma, head and neck, liver or kidney cancer. The starting material was CD4+ or CD8+ T cells sorted from blood, obtained in a trial of the OX40 agonist ivuxolimab. This CDR3 reads CAISEGGGTLHGYTF. The CDR3 DNA is TGTGCCATCAGTGAGGGCGGCGGGACATTGCATGGCTACACCTTC.